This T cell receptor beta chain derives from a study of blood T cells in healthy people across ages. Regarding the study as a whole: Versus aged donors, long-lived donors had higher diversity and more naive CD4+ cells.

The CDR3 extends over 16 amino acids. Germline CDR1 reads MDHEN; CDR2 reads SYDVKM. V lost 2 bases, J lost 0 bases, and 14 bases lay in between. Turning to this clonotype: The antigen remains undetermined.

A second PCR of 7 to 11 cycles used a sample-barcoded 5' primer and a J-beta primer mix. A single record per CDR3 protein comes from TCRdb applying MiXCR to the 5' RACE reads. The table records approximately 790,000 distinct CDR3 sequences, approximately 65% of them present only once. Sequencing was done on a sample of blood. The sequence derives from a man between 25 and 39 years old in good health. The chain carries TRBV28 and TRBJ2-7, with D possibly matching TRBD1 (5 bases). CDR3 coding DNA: TGTGCCAGCAGTTTAGGGCCCGTTGGACACTCCTACGAGCAGTACTTC. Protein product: CASSLGPVGHSYEQYF.